This T cell receptor beta chain is drawn from a study of T-cell reconstitution after alpha-beta-depleted transplantation in children. TCRbeta library preparation incorporated unique molecular identifiers. TCRdb re-called the PCR reads through MiXCR, storing one row per CDR3 protein. The table has over 550,000 distinct CDR3 sequences, under 12% seen once. V was shortened by 3 bases and J by 3 bases, with 12 bases between the two germline ends. This CDR3 contains 14 residues. Germline CDR1 SGHTA, CDR2 FQGNSA. There are a few counts of this clonotype. Source: PBMCs from the stem cell graft donor, taken from the stem cell graft. This receptor was obtained from a human donor who donated a stem cell graft to a child with acute myeloid leukemia. The chain carries TRBV7-2 and TRBJ2-7; D not certain. As DNA, the CDR3 is TGTGCCAGCAGCTTGGAACACTGGAACTACGAGCAGTACTTC. It translates to CASSLEHWNYEQYF.